This T cell receptor beta chain was observed in a study of blood T cell repertoires in COVID-19. About the study: Sources were T cells, B-cell-depleted T cells, or PBMCs; the material itself was cDNA or gDNA.

The repertoire was sequenced with immunoSEQ multiplex PCR; TCRdb's copy has only in-frame clones and lacks some. The table includes 85,000 to 120,000 clones, 70% to 90% detected once. Germline CDR1 and CDR2: GTSNPN and SVGIG (reference sequence). CDR3 length equals 14 residues. V dropped 2 bases and J dropped 2 bases, with 7 bases sitting between them. The V and J genes are TRBV30 and TRBJ2-6; D call uncertain. Sequences were obtained from peripheral blood. This sequence originates from a man aged 45 to 65 with active COVID-19. For the CDR3, the DNA is TGTGCCTGGAGTATCCGGGCTGGGGCCAACGTCCTGACTTTC. It specifies CAWSIRAGANVLTF.